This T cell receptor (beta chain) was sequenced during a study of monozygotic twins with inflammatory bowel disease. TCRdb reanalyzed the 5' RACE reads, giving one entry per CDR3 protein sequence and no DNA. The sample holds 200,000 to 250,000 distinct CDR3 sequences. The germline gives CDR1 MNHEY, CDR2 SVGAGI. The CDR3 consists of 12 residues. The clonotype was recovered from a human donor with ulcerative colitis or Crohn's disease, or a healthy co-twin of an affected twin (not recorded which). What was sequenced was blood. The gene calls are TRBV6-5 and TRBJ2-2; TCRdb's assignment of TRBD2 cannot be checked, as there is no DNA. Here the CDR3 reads CASSRGAGELFF.